This T cell receptor beta chain stems from a study of cytomegalovirus exposure and HLA in healthy donors. V was cut by 5 bases and J by 3 bases, with 7 bases left in between. This CDR3 region has 11 residues. Germline V gene sequence: CDR1 DFQATT, CDR2 SNEGSKA (reference sequence). The PCR was carried out with 60 Vbeta primers and 13 Jbeta primers. In the original analysis: Approximately 12 million of about 80 million unique TCR beta chains were shared, per a later count. Here immunoSEQ multiplex PCR was the method, and the copy in TCRdb shows in-frame clones only, minus some. The V and J calls and the clone size are those of that table, but D and trimming were determined from the DNA. The sample lists some 200,000 clones; roughly 68% were seen once.

This chain uses TRBV20-1 with TRBJ2-5; a possible D gene is TRBD1 (6 bases). The material sequenced was PBMCs. The TCR originated in a man aged 35-49 years in good health and CMV-seropositive. CDR3 DNA sequence: TGCAGTGCTTCAGGGGAAGAGACCCAGTACTTC. Protein: CSASGEETQYF.